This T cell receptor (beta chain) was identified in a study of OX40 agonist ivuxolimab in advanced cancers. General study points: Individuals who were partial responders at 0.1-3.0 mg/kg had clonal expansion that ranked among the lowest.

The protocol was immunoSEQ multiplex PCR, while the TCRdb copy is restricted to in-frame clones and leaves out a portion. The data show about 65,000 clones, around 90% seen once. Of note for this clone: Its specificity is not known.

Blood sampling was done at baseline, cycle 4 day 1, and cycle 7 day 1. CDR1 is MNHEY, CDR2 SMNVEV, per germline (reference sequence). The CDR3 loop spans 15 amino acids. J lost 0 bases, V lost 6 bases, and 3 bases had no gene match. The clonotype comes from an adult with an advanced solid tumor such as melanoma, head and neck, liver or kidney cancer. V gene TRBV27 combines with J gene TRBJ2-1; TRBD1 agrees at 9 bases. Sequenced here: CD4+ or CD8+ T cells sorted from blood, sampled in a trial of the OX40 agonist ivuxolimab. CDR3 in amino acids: CASRDRGLSYNEQFF. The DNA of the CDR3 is TGTGCCAGCAGGGACAGGGGTCTCTCCTACAATGAGCAGTTCTTC.